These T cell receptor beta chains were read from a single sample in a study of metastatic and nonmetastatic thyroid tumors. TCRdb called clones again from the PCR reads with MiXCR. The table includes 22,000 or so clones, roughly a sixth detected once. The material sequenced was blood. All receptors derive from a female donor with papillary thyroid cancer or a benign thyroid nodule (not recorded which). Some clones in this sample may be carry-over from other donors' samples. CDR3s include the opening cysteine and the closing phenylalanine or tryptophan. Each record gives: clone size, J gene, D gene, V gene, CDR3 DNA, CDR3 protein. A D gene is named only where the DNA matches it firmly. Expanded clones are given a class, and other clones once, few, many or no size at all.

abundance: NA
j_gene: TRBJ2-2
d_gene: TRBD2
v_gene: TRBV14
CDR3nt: TGTGCCAGCAGCCAAGAGGTGCCTGTTCACGGGACTAGCGGGAGGGCCGGGGAGCTGTTTTTT
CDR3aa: CASSQEVPVHGTSGRAGELFF

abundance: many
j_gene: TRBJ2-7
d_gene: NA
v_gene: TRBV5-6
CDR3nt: TGTGCCAGCAGCTTTGGGCAGGGATCCTACGAGCAGTACTTC
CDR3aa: CASSFGQGSYEQYF

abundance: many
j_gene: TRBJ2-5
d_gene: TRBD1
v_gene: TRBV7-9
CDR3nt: TGTGCCAGCAGCTCCTGGGACAGTGGCTGGCAAGAGACCCAGTACTTC
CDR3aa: CASSSWDSGWQETQYF

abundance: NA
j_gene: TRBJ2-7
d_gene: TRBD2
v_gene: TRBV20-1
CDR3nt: TGCAGTGCACCGACTAGCGGTACCTACGAGCAGTACTTC
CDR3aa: CSAPTSGTYEQYF

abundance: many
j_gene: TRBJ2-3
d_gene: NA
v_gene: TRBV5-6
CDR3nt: TGTGCCAGCAGCACCTACAGGGATCGCACAGATACGCAGTATTTT
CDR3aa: CASSTYRDRTDTQYF

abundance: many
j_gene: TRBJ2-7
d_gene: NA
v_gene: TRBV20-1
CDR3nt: TGCAGTGCTACCAAAGGTACCCTCTCGTCCGAGCAGTACTTC
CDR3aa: CSATKGTLSSEQYF

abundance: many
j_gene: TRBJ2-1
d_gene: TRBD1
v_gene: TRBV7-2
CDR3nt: TGTGCCAGCAGCTTAAGACAGGGACAGGGGCGCAATGAGCAGTTCTTC
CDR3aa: CASSLRQGQGRNEQFF

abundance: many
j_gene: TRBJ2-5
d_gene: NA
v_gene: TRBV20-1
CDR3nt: TGCAGTGCCAGACGCGCTCAAGAGACCCAGTACTTC
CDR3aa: CSARRAQETQYF

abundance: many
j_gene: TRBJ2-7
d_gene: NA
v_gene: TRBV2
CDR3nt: TGTGCCAGCAGTCAGTACTACGAGCAGTACTTC
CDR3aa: CASSQYYEQYF

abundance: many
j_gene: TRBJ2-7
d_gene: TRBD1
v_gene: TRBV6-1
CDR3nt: TGTGCCAGCAGTGAACCGGGACAGGGGGTCTACGAGCAGTACTTC
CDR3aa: CASSEPGQGVYEQYF

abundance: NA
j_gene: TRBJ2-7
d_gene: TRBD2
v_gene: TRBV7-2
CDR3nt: TGTGCCAGCAGTCGTAGCGGGGGGATACTGGGAGAGCAGTACTTC
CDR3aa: CASSRSGGILGEQYF

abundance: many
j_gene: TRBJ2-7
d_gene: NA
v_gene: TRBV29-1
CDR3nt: TGCAGCGTTGGACTTACAGCCTACGAGCAGTACTTC
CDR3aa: CSVGLTAYEQYF

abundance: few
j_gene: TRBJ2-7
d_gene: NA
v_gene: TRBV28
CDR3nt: TGTGCCAGCAGTCCCGAAGGTCCAAGCGGAGGGCCCTCCTACGAGCAGTACTTC
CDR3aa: CASSPEGPSGGPSYEQYF

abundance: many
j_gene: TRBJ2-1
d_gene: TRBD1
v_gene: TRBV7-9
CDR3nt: TGTGCCAGCAGCTTGAGGGGGCACAATGAGCAGTTCTTC
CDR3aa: CASSLRGHNEQFF

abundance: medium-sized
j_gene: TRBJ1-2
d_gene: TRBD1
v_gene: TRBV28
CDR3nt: TGTGCCAGCAGGGACAGGGTTAGGACCGGCTACACCTTC
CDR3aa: CASRDRVRTGYTF

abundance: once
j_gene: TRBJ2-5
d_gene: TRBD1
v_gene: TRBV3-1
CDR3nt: TGTGCCAGCAGCCACCCGGGACAGGGGATTCGAGAGACCCAGTACTTC
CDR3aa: CASSHPGQGIRETQYF

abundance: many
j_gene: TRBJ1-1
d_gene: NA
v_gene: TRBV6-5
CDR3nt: TGTGCCAGCAGTTACAAGGGGACCACTGAAGCTTTCTTT
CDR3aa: CASSYKGTTEAFF

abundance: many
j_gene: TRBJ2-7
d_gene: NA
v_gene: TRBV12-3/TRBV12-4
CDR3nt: TGTGCCAGCAGTTTAGCGGGTAGAGTCGGTTCCTACGAGCAGTACTTC
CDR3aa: CASSLAGRVGSYEQYF

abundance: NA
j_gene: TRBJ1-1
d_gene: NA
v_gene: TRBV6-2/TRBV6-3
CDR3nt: TGTGCCAGCAGTTACTCTGCGAACACTGAAGCTTTCTTT
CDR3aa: CASSYSANTEAFF

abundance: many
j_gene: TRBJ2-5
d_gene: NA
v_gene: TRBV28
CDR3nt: TGTGCCAGCGGTGGGGAGACCCAGTACTTC
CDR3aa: CASGGETQYF

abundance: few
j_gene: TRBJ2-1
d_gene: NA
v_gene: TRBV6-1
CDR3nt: TGTGCCAGCAGGTTCGGCCTTGAGCAGTTCTTC
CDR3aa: CASRFGLEQFF

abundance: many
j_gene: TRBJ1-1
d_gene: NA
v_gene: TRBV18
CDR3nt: TGTGCCAGCTCACCCCCGGGAGGGAGCACTGAAGCTTTCTTT
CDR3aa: CASSPPGGSTEAFF

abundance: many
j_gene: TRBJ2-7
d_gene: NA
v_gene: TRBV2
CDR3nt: TGTGCCAGCAGACTCGAGTCCTACGAGCAGTACTTC
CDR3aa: CASRLESYEQYF

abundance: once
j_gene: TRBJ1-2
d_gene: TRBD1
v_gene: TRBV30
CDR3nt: TGTGCCTGGACCCCCGGACAGGTTCCGTATGGCTACACCTTC
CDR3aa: CAWTPGQVPYGYTF

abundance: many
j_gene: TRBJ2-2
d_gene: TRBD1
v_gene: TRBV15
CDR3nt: TGTGCCACAGATAGACAGGGGATGAGCACCGGGGAGCTGTTTTTT
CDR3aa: CATDRQGMSTGELFF

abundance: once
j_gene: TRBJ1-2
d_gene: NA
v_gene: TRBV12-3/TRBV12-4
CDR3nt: TGTGCCAGCAGTTTTACAGTGGAATATGGCTACACCTTC
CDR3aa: CASSFTVEYGYTF

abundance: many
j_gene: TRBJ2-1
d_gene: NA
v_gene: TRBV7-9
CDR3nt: TGTGCCAGCAGCTCCCCTGGGGGGGACAACAATGAGCAGTTCTTC
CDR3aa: CASSSPGGDNNEQFF

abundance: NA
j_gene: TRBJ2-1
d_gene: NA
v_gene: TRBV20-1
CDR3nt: TGCAGTGCTAGAGATGGGCGGGAAAACAATGAGCAGTTCTTC
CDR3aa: CSARDGRENNEQFF

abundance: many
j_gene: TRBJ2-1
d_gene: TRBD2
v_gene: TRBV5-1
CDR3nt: TGCGCCAGCAGCGGGTCCGCTAGCGGGAGCTACAATGAGCAGTTCTTC
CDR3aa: CASSGSASGSYNEQFF

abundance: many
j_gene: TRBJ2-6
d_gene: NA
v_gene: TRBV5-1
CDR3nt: TGCGCCAGCAGCTTGGAAACACCTGGGGCCAACGTCCTGACTTTC
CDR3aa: CASSLETPGANVLTF

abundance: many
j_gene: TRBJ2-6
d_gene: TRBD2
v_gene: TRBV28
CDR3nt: TGTGCCAGCAGTTTCTCAGGGACTAGGGCCAACGTCCTGACTTTC
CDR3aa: CASSFSGTRANVLTF

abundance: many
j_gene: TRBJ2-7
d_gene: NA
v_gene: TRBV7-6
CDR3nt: TGTGCCAGCAGCGCCCAGGGGTACGAGCAGTACTTC
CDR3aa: CASSAQGYEQYF

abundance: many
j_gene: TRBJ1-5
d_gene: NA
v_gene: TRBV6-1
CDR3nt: TGTGCCAGCAGGGGGACACGATATAGCAATCAGCCCCAGCATTTT
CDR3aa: CASRGTRYSNQPQHF

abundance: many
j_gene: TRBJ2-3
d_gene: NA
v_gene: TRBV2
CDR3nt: TGTGCCAGCAGACAGGGTGCAGATACGCAGTATTTT
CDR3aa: CASRQGADTQYF

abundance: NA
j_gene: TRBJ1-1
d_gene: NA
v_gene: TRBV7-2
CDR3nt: TGTGCCAGCAGCCCCTCAGGACCGCCTGGGGAAGCTTTCTTT
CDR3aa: CASSPSGPPGEAFF

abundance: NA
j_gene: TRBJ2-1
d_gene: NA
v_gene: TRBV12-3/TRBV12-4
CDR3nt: TGTGCCAGCAGTTTCCTCAAACCTGGCGGGATCTACAATGAGCAGTTCTTC
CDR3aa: CASSFLKPGGIYNEQFF

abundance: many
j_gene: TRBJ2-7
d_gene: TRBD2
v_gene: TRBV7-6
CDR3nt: TGTGCCAGCAGCTTAGTGGCAAGCGGGAGTTTCTACGAGCAGTACTTC
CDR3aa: CASSLVASGSFYEQYF

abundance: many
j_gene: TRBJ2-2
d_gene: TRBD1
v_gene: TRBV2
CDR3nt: TGTGCCAGCAGTCGGAGGGGACAGGTTAACACCGGGGAGCTGTTTTTT
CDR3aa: CASSRRGQVNTGELFF

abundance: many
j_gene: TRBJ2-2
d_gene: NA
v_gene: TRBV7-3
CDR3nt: TGTGCCAGCAGCTCTCAGGCGGGGGCAAGGACCGGGGAGCTGTTTTTT
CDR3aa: CASSSQAGARTGELFF

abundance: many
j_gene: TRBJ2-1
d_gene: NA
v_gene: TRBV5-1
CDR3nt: TGCGCCAGCAGCTTGGGATCGAGAGGGTACAATGAGCAGTTCTTC
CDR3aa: CASSLGSRGYNEQFF

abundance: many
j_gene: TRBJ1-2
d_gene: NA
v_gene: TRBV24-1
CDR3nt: TGTGCCACCAGTGACCAGCGTTATGGCTACACCTTT
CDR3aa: CATSDQRYGYTF

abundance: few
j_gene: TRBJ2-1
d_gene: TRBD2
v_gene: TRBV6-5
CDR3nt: TGTGCCAGCAGACCCAAACCGCCGGGACTAGCGGGAAGGTATGAGCAGTTCTTC
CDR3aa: CASRPKPPGLAGRYEQFF

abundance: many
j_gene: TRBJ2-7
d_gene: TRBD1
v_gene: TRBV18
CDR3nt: TGTGCCAGCTCACCGAATTTACAGGGGGCCGAGCAGTACTTC
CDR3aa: CASSPNLQGAEQYF

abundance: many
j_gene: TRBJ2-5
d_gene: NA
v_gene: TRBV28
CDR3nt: TGTGCCAGCGGCCGAGAGACCCAGTACTTC
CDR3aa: CASGRETQYF

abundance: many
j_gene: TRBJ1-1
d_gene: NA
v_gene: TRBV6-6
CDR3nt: TGTGCCAGCAGTTACTCAGGAGGGTTGAACACTGAAGCTTTCTTT
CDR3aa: CASSYSGGLNTEAFF

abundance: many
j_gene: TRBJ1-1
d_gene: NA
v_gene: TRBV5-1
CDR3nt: TGCGCCAGCAGCTTGACAACGAACACTGAAGCTTTCTTT
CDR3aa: CASSLTTNTEAFF

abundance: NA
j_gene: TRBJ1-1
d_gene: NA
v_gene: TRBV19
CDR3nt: TGTGCCAGTAGTAAAGGCGGGGTAGGCACTGAAGCTTTCTTT
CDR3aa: CASSKGGVGTEAFF

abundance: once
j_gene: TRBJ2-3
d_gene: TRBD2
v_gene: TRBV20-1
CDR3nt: TGCAGTGCTACCTTAGCGGGAGGGACAGATACGCAGTATTTT
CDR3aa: CSATLAGGTDTQYF

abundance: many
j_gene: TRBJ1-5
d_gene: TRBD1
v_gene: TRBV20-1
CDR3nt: TGCAGTGCTAGGGCCGGGACAGAAGGGACTCAGCCCCAGCATTTT
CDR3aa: CSARAGTEGTQPQHF

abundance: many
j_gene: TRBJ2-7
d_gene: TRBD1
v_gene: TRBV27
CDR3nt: TGTGCCAGCAGATCAGACAGGGTGTACGAGCAGTACTTC
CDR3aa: CASRSDRVYEQYF

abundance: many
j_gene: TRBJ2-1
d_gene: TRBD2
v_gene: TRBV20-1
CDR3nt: TGCAGTGCCGAAAAACTAGCGAATGAGCAGTTCTTC
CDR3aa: CSAEKLANEQFF

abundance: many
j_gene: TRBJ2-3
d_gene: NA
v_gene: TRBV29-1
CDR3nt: TGCAGCGTTGAAGATCCGGCGGACTACACAGATACGCAGTATTTT
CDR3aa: CSVEDPADYTDTQYF

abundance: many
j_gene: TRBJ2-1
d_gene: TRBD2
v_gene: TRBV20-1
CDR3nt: TGCAGTGCTAATTCGCTGGTAGCTAGCGGGACCAGCAATGAGCAGTTCTTC
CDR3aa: CSANSLVASGTSNEQFF

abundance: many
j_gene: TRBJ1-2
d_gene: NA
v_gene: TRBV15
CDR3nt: TGTGCCACCAGCAGAGATTGGACAGACGGCTACACCTTC
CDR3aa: CATSRDWTDGYTF

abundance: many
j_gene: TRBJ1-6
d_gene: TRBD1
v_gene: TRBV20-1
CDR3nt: TGCAGTGCTCGCCGACAGGGGGCCTGGTCACCCCTCCACTTT
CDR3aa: CSARRQGAWSPLHF

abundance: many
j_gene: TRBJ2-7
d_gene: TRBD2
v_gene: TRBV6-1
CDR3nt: TGTGCCAGCACCCCGCCGGGGGGTGTCTACGAGCAGTACTTC
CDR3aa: CASTPPGGVYEQYF

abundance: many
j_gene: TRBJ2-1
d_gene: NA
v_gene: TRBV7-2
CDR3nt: TGTGCCAGCAGCTTAGGGCTAGCCAGAAACTACAATGAGCAGTTCTTC
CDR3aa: CASSLGLARNYNEQFF

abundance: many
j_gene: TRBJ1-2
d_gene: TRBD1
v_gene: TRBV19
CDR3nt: TGTGCCAGTAGTGGACAGGGGGCCTATGGCTACACCTTC
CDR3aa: CASSGQGAYGYTF

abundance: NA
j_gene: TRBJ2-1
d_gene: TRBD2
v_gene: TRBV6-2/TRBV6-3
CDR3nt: TGTGCCAGCAGTTACGGGAGGGCCATCCGGGGGTCGGCCAATGAGCAGTTCTTC
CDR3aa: CASSYGRAIRGSANEQFF

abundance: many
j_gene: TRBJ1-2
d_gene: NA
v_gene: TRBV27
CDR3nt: TGTGCCAGCAGTTTCTATTCAACGGGCGTCGGGGGCTACACCTTC
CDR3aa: CASSFYSTGVGGYTF